The sequence of this T cell receptor (beta chain) was determined in a study of blood T cell repertoires in COVID-19. About the research overall: The United States, Italy and Spain supplied acute and convalescent COVID-19 samples.

Per the authors' pipeline: Estimation of nucleated cell counts was performed using reference gene primer amplification. The table came from immunoSEQ multiplex PCR; TCRdb's copy has only in-frame clones and leaves some out. That table gives V, J and clone size, and the DNA gave D and trimming. The sample gives roughly 570,000 clones, 85% to 90% of which show up once; less than 9% is in the top ten. Seattle participants joined during active infection and were tracked over time. CDR3 length: 14 residues. CDR1 is SEHNR, CDR2 FQNEAQ, per germline (reference sequence). The V segment lost 4 bases and the J segment 3 bases; nucleotides outside the gene matches: 6.

The J gene is TRBJ2-7, the V gene TRBV7-9; 7 nucleotides align to TRBD2. The sequencing sample was made of peripheral blood. The TCR sequence derives from a woman aged 45-65 years with COVID-19, enrolled during active disease. CDR3 DNA: TGTGCCAGCAGCTCCAGCGGGGCCTACTACGAGCAGTACTTC. Protein product: CASSSSGAYYEQYF.